The 19 T cell receptor beta chains in this list originate from one sample, sequenced in a study of OX40 agonist ivuxolimab in advanced cancers. The table came from immunoSEQ multiplex PCR; TCRdb's copy has only in-frame clones and leaves some out. The table lists around 60,000 clones, approximately 80% of them singletons, with more than 1.1% in the top ten. This material consisted of CD4+ or CD8+ T cells sorted from blood, taken in a trial of the OX40 agonist ivuxolimab. Receptor source: an adult with an advanced solid tumor such as melanoma, head and neck, liver or kidney cancer.

This clone showed up just once. CDR3 bases: TGTGCCAGCAGTGAAAATATAGCCAAAAACATTCAGTACTTC. This codes for CASSENIAKNIQYF. The chain joins TRBV2 to TRBJ2-4; D is undetermined. The V gene's germline CDR1 is SNHLY and CDR2 FYNNEI. This CDR3 contains 14 residues. V lost 2 bases and J 0 bases, leaving 5 bases between the germline ends.

CDR3 DNA: TGTGCAAGTCGCAACCCACAGGGCCTGAACACTGAAGCTTTCTTT. It specifies CASRNPQGLNTEAFF. This sequence joins TRBV12-2 and TRBJ1-1; the table's D call TRBD1 went unverified against the DNA. TRBV12-2 is deemed a pseudogene. This CDR3 comprises 15 residues.

This sequence joins TRBV27 and TRBJ2-1, with TRBD1 identical over 8 bases. V trimming: 2 bases; J trimming: 2 bases; junction bases outside the gene matches: 17. Germline CDR1 is MNHEY and CDR2 is SMNVEV (reference sequence). This CDR3 spans 20 amino acids. The CDR3 spells CASSLGKGQAMAPAYNEQFF. As DNA, the CDR3 is TGTGCCAGCAGTTTAGGTAAGGGACAGGCGATGGCCCCCGCCTACAATGAGCAGTTCTTC.

This chain links TRBV30 with TRBJ1-2; D is perhaps TRBD1 (5 bases). Germline assignment: CDR1 GTSNPN and CDR2 SVGIG (reference sequence). This CDR3 has 12 residues. The V gene lost 7 bases and the J gene lost 4 bases, with 13 bases spanning the gap. CDR3 sequence reads: CAFARAVYGYTF. The CDR3 nucleotides read TGTGCCTTCGCCAGGGCAGTCTATGGCTACACCTTC.

The chain carries TRBV7-8 and TRBJ1-2, with 9 bases that match TRBD1. This CDR3 comprises 15 residues. From germline, CDR1 is SGHVS and CDR2 FQNEAQ. Germline trimming cut 1 base from V and 2 bases from J; bases unmatched to any gene: 2. This CDR3 is CASSLEGTGNYGYTF. The DNA for the CDR3 is TGTGCCAGCAGCTTAGAAGGGACAGGGAACTATGGCTACACCTTC.

DNA of the CDR3: TGTGCCAGCTCGACGGGAGGGCCTGGGAATGAGCAGTTCTTC. The encoded protein is CASSTGGPGNEQFF. The chain links TRBV7-3 to TRBJ2-1; TRBD2 matches 8 bases. With V trimmed by 8 bases and J by 7 bases, 10 bases remained unmatched. The CDR3 is 14 amino acids. Per germline, CDR1 SGHTA and CDR2 FQGTGA.

This chain links TRBV5-1 with TRBJ1-2; 9 bases align to TRBD1. Germline CDR1 reads SGHRS; CDR2 reads YFSETQ. V lost 1 base, J lost 5 bases, and 3 bases stayed unmatched. The CDR3 loop spans 14 amino acids. This CDR3 is CASSLTGGAYGYTF. The CDR3 region has the DNA TGCGCCAGCAGCTTGACAGGGGGCGCGTATGGCTACACCTTC.

The chain combines TRBV18 with TRBJ1-4; TRBD1 matches 9 bases. Trimming at V came to 3 bases and at J to 5 bases, leaving 10 bases not matched to a gene. CDR3 size: 17 residues. Germline loops: CDR1 KGHSH, CDR2 LQKENI. DNA of the CDR3: TGTGCCAGCTCACCTACTATAGCCGGGACAGGGAATGAAAAACTGTTTTTT. Translating it yields CASSPTIAGTGNEKLFF.

The chain couples TRBV11-3 to TRBJ2-4, with D perhaps TRBD2 (5 bases). Germline values: CDR1 SGHNT, CDR2 YENEEA. The V and J ends lost 1 base and 6 bases respectively, with 10 bases between them. The length of the CDR3 is 14 residues. The CDR3 protein is CASSLARGPNIQYF. Here the CDR3 DNA reads TGTGCCAGCAGCTTAGCACGGGGTCCAAACATTCAGTACTTC. Combining the CDR3 with reference TRBV11-3 and TRBJ2-4 gives the whole variable domain EAGVVQSPRYKIIEKKQPVAFWCNPISGHNTLYWYLQNLGQGPELLIRYENEEAVDDSQLPKDRFSAERLKGVDSTLKIQPAELGDSAVYLCASSLARGPNIQYFGAGTRLSVL.

The V call is TRBV14, the J call TRBJ2-5, with 13 bases matching TRBD2. The length of the CDR3 is 17 residues. The V segment lost 2 bases and the J segment 6 bases; nucleotides outside the gene matches: 9. Germline CDR1 and CDR2: SGHDN and FVKESK. CDR3 nucleotide sequence: TGTGCCAGCAGCCAAATCGGACTAGCGGGAGCAAGGAAGACCCAGTACTTC. This translates into CASSQIGLAGARKTQYF.

The chain employs TRBV10-3 and TRBJ1-2; TRBD1 agrees at 8 bases. The CDR3 has 15 residues. In germline, CDR1 is ENHRY, CDR2 SYGVKD. V dropped 0 bases and J dropped 3; count of bases not matched to a gene: 3. The CDR3 region has the DNA TGTGCCATCAGTGAGTCCGACAGGGGAGACTATGGCTACACCTTC. As protein: CAISESDRGDYGYTF.

The chain has TRBV14 and TRBJ2-1; D remains unclear. Between the trimmed V and J ends, which lost 3 bases and 1 base, there was a span of 10 bases. CDR3 length equals 15 residues. The germline CDR1 and CDR2 sequences are SGHDN and FVKESK. Here the CDR3 reads CASSQDVLSYNEQFF. The CDR3 bases are TGTGCCAGCAGCCAGGACGTCCTGTCCTACAATGAGCAGTTCTTC.

In this sample, this clone turned up once. This CDR3 is CSAYLAAEQYF. The CDR3 coding sequence is TGCAGTGCTTACCTAGCGGCCGAGCAGTACTTC. This chain links TRBV20-1 with TRBJ2-7; TRBD2 matches 7 bases. CDR1 and CDR2 (germline): DFQATT, SNEGSKA (reference sequence). The CDR3 totals 11 residues. V was clipped by 5 bases and J by 6 bases; unmatched bases: 4.

This clone has just a few counts. The chain links TRBV11-2 to TRBJ1-2, with 8 bases matching TRBD1. V was pared by 1 base and J by 5 bases, with 9 bases of the junction left unmatched. The germline gives CDR1 SGHAT, CDR2 FQNNGV. The CDR3 consists of 16 residues. For the CDR3, the DNA is TGTGCCAGCAGCTTAGGCCGGACAGGGACGGGATATGGCTACACCTTC. Encoded protein: CASSLGRTGTGYGYTF.

The V gene is TRBV5-4, the J gene TRBJ1-1, with unresolved D. This CDR3 contains 15 residues. From germline, CDR1 is SGHNT and CDR2 YYREEE (reference sequence). V lost 4 bases, J lost 1 base, and 14 bases lay in between. The DNA of the CDR3 is TGTGCCAGCAGCCCGGGAGGGAAAGGGAACACTGAAGCTTTCTTT. The encoded protein is CASSPGGKGNTEAFF.

This clone has just one count. The chain joins TRBV9 to TRBJ2-7; weak D call: TRBD2 (7 bases). Trimming left V 4 bases short and J 6 bases short, with 14 bases between. The CDR3 extends over 13 amino acids. CDR1 is SGDLS and CDR2 is YYNGEE in the germline V gene. CDR3 nucleotides: TGTGCCAGCAGCCGGGGGGCTTGGGGCGAGCAGTACTTC. It encodes CASSRGAWGEQYF.

The chain joins TRBV21-1 to TRBJ2-3; TRBD1 was called by the table and not checked on the DNA. TRBV21-1 is flagged as a pseudogene. CDR3 length equals 14 residues. CDR3 DNA: TGTGCCAGCAGCAAACCCAGGGTCTTAGATACGCAGTATTTT. Amino acid sequence: CASSKPRVLDTQYF.

V gene TRBV6-1 combines with J gene TRBJ2-7, with 7 bases lining up with TRBD1. The ends lost 6 bases at V and 4 bases at J; junction bases unmatched: 6. CDR1 is MNHNS and CDR2 is SASEGT in the germline V gene. The CDR3 is 13 residues long. The CDR3 DNA reads TGTGCCAGCAGACGGGGACAGACATACGAGCAGTACTTC. It translates to CASRRGQTYEQYF.

This clone appeared once. In nucleotides, the CDR3 is TGTGCCTGGTCGGGGCAGGGGGTTTCCTCCTACGAGCAGTACTTC. Amino acid sequence: CAWSGQGVSSYEQYF. This chain uses TRBV30 with TRBJ2-7; 7 bases are a match to TRBD1. The junction had 10 bases not matched to a gene; V was cut back by 5 bases and J by 0 bases. Germline V CDR1 and CDR2: GTSNPN, SVGIG (reference sequence). The CDR3 covers 15 residues.